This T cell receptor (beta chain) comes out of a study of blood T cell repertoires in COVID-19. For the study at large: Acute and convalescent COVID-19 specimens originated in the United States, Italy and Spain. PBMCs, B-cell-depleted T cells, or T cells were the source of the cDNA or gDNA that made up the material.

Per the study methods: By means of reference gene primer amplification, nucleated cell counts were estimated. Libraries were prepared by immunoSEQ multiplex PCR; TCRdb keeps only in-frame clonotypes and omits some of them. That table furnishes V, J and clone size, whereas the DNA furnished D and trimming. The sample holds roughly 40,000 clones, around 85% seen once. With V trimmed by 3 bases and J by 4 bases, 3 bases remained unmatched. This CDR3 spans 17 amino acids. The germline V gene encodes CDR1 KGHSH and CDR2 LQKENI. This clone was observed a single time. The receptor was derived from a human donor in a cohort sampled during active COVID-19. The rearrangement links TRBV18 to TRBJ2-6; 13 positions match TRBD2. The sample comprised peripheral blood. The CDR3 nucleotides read TGTGCCAGCTCACCGGGACTAGCGGGGACCGGGGCCAACGTCCTGACTTTC. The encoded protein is CASSPGLAGTGANVLTF.